One and the same sample provided the 30 T cell receptor beta chains below, sequenced in a study of blood T cell repertoires in COVID-19. Libraries were prepared by immunoSEQ multiplex PCR; TCRdb keeps only in-frame clonotypes and omits some of them. The sample lists a few hundred thousand clones, around 82% occurring once. The specimen sequenced was peripheral blood. All receptors come from a person aged 70 to 85 with COVID-19, enrolled during active disease.

This chain uses TRBV6-5 with TRBJ1-5; possibly TRBD1 for D (5 bases). The length of the CDR3 is 13 residues. Germline lookup yields CDR1 MNHEY and CDR2 SVGAGI. V lost 6 bases, J lost 4 bases, and 10 bases lay in between. Here the CDR3 reads CASSPQENQPQHF. CDR3 in DNA: TGTGCCAGCAGCCCACAGGAGAATCAGCCCCAGCATTTT.

This chain joins TRBV3-1 (or the pseudogene TRBV3-2) and TRBJ1-5; D gene unclear. V gave up 4 bases and J gave up 2 bases, with 3 bases separating them. The germline V gene encodes CDR1 LGHDT and CDR2 YNNKEL (reference sequence). The CDR3 is made up of 12 amino acids. CDR3 in DNA: TGTGCCAGCAGCCGAGGCAATCAGCCCCAGCATTTT. Its protein is CASSRGNQPQHF.

This chain connects TRBV30 to TRBJ2-7, with TRBD1 identical over 8 bases. Germline V gene sequence: CDR1 GTSNPN, CDR2 SVGIG (reference sequence). V gave up 4 bases and J gave up 4 bases; unmatched junction bases: 6. The CDR3 sequence is 13 residues long. CDR3 DNA sequence: TGTGCCTGGAACAGGGGGGTTGAGTACGAGCAGTACTTC. Translated: CAWNRGVEYEQYF.

V usage is TRBV4-3 and J usage is TRBJ2-3; D is undetermined. Germline assignment: CDR1 LGHNA and CDR2 YSLEER. V was pared by 1 base and J by 1 base, with 6 bases between. The CDR3 totals 14 residues. The DNA of the CDR3 is TGCGCCAGCAGCCAAGTATTTGGCACAGATACGCAGTATTTT. Protein sequence: CASSQVFGTDTQYF.

This chain connects TRBV2 to TRBJ2-5, with 12 positions matching TRBD2. This CDR3 spans 19 amino acids. Germline V CDR1 and CDR2: SNHLY, FYNNEI. Trimming removed 2 bases from V and 0 bases from J; junction bases left unmatched: 10. CDR3 protein: CASSETVVGLAGYQETQYF. DNA of the CDR3: TGTGCCAGCAGTGAAACGGTCGTAGGACTAGCGGGGTACCAAGAGACCCAGTACTTC. Together with reference TRBV2 and TRBJ2-5, the CDR3 gives the full variable domain: EPEVTQTPSHQVTQMGQEVILRCVPISNHLYFYWYRQILGQKVEFLVSFYNNEISEKSEIFDDQFSVERPDGSNFTLKIRSTKLEDSAMYFCASSETVVGLAGYQETQYFGPGTRLLVL.

This clone was observed a handful of times. The rearrangement uses TRBV7-7 and TRBJ2-2, with D maybe TRBD2 (6 bases). The CDR3 totals 14 residues. Trimming removed 2 bases from V and 4 bases from J, with 8 bases in between. The V gene's germline CDR1 is SSHAT and CDR2 FNYEAQ (reference sequence). This CDR3 reads CASSLSRGTGELFF. Here the CDR3 DNA reads TGTGCCAGCAGCTTATCGCGGGGCACCGGGGAGCTGTTTTTT.

The CDR3 DNA reads as TGTGCCATCAGTGACGCGGGTGGAGACAATGAGCAGTTCTTC. This encodes CAISDAGGDNEQFF. The chain employs TRBV10-3 and TRBJ2-1, with D possibly matching TRBD2 (5 bases). V lost 3 bases to trimming and J lost 5 bases, with 11 bases between them. The CDR3 sequence is 14 residues long. Germline V gives CDR1 ENHRY, CDR2 SYGVKD.

This chain uses TRBV9 with TRBJ1-6, with 9 positions matching TRBD1. V shed 0 bases and J 9 bases; nucleotides not matched to a gene: 4. The CDR3 loop spans 15 amino acids. Germline CDR1 is SGDLS and CDR2 is YYNGEE. CDR3 bases: TGTGCCAGCAGCGTAGGAGGGACAGGGAGTTCACCCCTCCACTTT. Protein: CASSVGGTGSSPLHF.

The chain employs TRBV11-2 and TRBJ2-7; 9 bases fit TRBD1. Germline-derived CDR1 and CDR2 are SGHAT and FQNNGV. This CDR3 is 15 amino acids long. The V segment lost 1 base and the J segment 5 bases; nucleotides outside the gene matches: 6. Written as DNA, the CDR3 is TGTGCCAGCAGCTTAGGAGGGACAGGGTGGCACGAGCAGTACTTC. It specifies CASSLGGTGWHEQYF.

V usage is TRBV24-1 and J usage is TRBJ2-3, with 8 bases lining up with TRBD1. The trim removed 7 bases at V and 9 bases at J, leaving 5 bases unmatched. The CDR3 length is 12 residues. Germline CDR1 is KGHDR and CDR2 is SFDVKD. The CDR3 sequence is CATSPTGVTQYF. CDR3 sequence (DNA): TGTGCCACCAGCCCGACAGGGGTAACGCAGTATTTT.

The chain carries TRBV10-3 and TRBJ1-4; D gene uncertain. The V end lost 2 bases, the J end lost 11 bases, and 6 bases lay between the germline ends. The CDR3 totals 11 residues. CDR1 and CDR2 from the germline V gene are ENHRY and SYGVKD. The CDR3 coding sequence is TGTGCCATCAGTGAGGGCCGCAAACTGTTTTTT. It encodes CAISEGRKLFF.

The rearrangement links TRBV4-3 to TRBJ2-3; 9 bases are shared with TRBD2. V dropped 0 bases and J dropped 5; count of bases not matched to a gene: 9. This CDR3 contains 17 residues. The germline gives CDR1 LGHNA, CDR2 YSLEER. CDR3 region: CASSQDLAGGHEDTQYF. The CDR3 coding sequence is TGCGCCAGCAGCCAAGATCTCGCGGGGGGGCATGAAGATACGCAGTATTTT.

This sequence joins TRBV18 and TRBJ2-1; 10 positions match TRBD1. CDR3 size: 15 residues. Germline V lookup: CDR1 KGHSH, CDR2 LQKENI. Losses at the gene ends were 6 bases for V and 4 bases for J; bases not matched to a gene: 6. The CDR3 sequence: CASSSGTGVYNEQFF. The CDR3 nucleotides read TGTGCCAGCTCTTCCGGGACAGGGGTTTACAATGAGCAGTTCTTC.

DNA for the CDR3: TGTGCCAGCAGGATAACAGTTGTGAATTCACCCCTCCACTTT. It specifies CASRITVVNSPLHF. The rearrangement uses TRBV27 and TRBJ1-6; D uncertain. There are 14 residues in the CDR3. Germline V CDR1 and CDR2: MNHEY, SMNVEV (reference sequence). Trimming removed 6 bases at V and 7 bases at J, with 13 bases between.

The chain recombines TRBV30 with TRBJ1-5; maybe TRBD1 (5 bases). The germline CDR1 and CDR2 sequences are GTSNPN and SVGIG (reference sequence). The V gene lost 1 base and the J gene lost 1 base, with 5 bases spanning the gap. The CDR3 has 13 residues. The CDR3 region is CAWSGQSNQPQHF. The CDR3 nucleotides read TGTGCCTGGAGTGGACAGAGCAATCAGCCCCAGCATTTT.

The gene calls are TRBV6-5 and TRBJ1-6, with 8 bases fitting TRBD1. CDR1 MNHEY and CDR2 SVGAGI come from the germline V gene. V was clipped by 7 bases and J by 7 bases; unmatched bases: 9. The CDR3 runs 15 residues. CDR3 region: CASTNDRGRNSPLHF. The CDR3 coding sequence is TGTGCCAGCACAAACGACAGGGGCCGGAATTCACCCCTCCACTTT.

The chain uses TRBV15 and TRBJ2-5, with 7 bases that match TRBD2. The V and J ends lost 1 base and 9 bases, in that order; junction bases with no gene match: 11. CDR3 size: 15 residues. Germline loops: CDR1 LNHNV, CDR2 YYDKDF (reference sequence). Here the CDR3 DNA reads TGTGCCACCAGCAGAGGAGACGGGACTACAGATTCCCAGTACTTC. The encoded protein is CATSRGDGTTDSQYF.

The DNA for the CDR3 is TGCAGCGTTCGGTGGCGGGATGGCTACACCTTC. This translates into CSVRWRDGYTF. The V and J genes are TRBV29-1 and TRBJ1-2; D gene uncertain. Trimming took off 5 bases at V and 6 bases at J, with 10 bases between the two ends. Per the germline V gene, CDR1 is SQVTM and CDR2 is ANQGSEA. This CDR3 has 11 amino acids.

The J gene is TRBJ1-1, the V gene TRBV7-9, with TRBD1 matching over 9 bases. The V and J ends lost 3 bases and 5 bases, in that order; junction bases with no gene match: 7. This CDR3 region has 15 residues. CDR1 is SEHNR, CDR2 FQNEAQ, per germline (reference sequence). For the CDR3, the DNA is TGTGCCAGCAGCTTCAACAGGGGGCGAGGGACTGAAGCTTTCTTT. Its protein product is CASSFNRGRGTEAFF.

This chain joins TRBV27 and TRBJ2-1, with TRBD2 identical over 10 bases. With V trimmed by 5 bases and J by 6 bases, 10 bases remained unmatched. CDR1 and CDR2 (germline): MNHEY, SMNVEV (reference sequence). The CDR3 sequence is 16 residues long. The CDR3 sequence is CASSPTKAGGFNEQFF. CDR3 nucleotides: TGTGCCAGCAGTCCCACAAAAGCGGGAGGGTTCAATGAGCAGTTCTTC.

The chain has TRBV7-2 and TRBJ2-7; 15 nucleotides align to TRBD2. Unmatched junction bases numbered 2, after V lost 5 bases and J lost 3 bases. Germline CDR1 SGHTA, CDR2 FQGNSA. This CDR3 has 15 amino acids. CDR3 loop: CASSPGLAGGYEQYF. The CDR3 coding sequence is TGTGCCAGCAGCCCGGGACTAGCGGGAGGCTACGAGCAGTACTTC.

CDR3 DNA: TGCGCCAGCAGCACCGGACTAGAAGTAGATACGCAGTATTTT. Translating gives CASSTGLEVDTQYF. The chain joins TRBV5-1 to TRBJ2-3, with 7 bases fitting TRBD2. The CDR3 has 14 residues. V gave up 4 bases and J gave up 5 bases; unmatched junction bases: 7. CDR1 and CDR2 from the germline V gene are SGHRS and YFSETQ.

The gene calls are TRBV2 and TRBJ2-1, with TRBD2 matching over 8 bases. The CDR3 runs to 15 residues. The V gene end was trimmed by 4 bases and the J gene end by 4 bases; junction bases not matched to a gene: 6. Germline V gives CDR1 SNHLY, CDR2 FYNNEI. The chain's CDR3 is CASSGTTGGYNEQFF. The CDR3 DNA is TGTGCCAGCAGTGGTACAACGGGAGGGTACAATGAGCAGTTCTTC.

J is TRBJ1-1 and V is TRBV5-1, with D unresolved. The CDR3 spans 11 residues. Germline values: CDR1 SGHRS, CDR2 YFSETQ. Deletions cut 2 bases from V and 8 bases from J, with 7 bases between. In nucleotides, the CDR3 is TGCGCCAGCAGCTTTGAACAGGAAGCTTTCTTT. Translation gives CASSFEQEAFF.

The chain joins TRBV11-2 to TRBJ1-4; the D is unclear. Germline V gives CDR1 SGHAT, CDR2 FQNNGV. V lost 3 bases and J 8 bases, leaving 13 bases between the germline ends. The CDR3 is made up of 14 amino acids. The CDR3 DNA sequence: TGTGCCAGCAGCTTTCGGCCAGGTGGCGAAAAACTGTTTTTT. As protein: CASSFRPGGEKLFF.

The chain recombines TRBV7-2 with TRBJ1-5; 8 bases match TRBD1. The CDR3 is 15 amino acids. V shed 1 base and J 13 bases; nucleotides not matched to a gene: 12. Germline V lookup: CDR1 SGHTA, CDR2 FQGNSA. CDR3 DNA: TGTGCCAGCAGCTTAGTGTGGACAGGGAATGAAGCTCAGCATTTT. As protein: CASSLVWTGNEAQHF.

Comment on this clone: At the DNA level, this CDR3 is encoded by other sequences in the same sample as well. V usage is TRBV5-6 and J usage is TRBJ1-5, with a weak D call TRBD1 (6 bases). The CDR3 has 14 residues. Trimming left V 4 bases short and J 5 bases short, with 13 bases between. Germline V CDR1 and CDR2: SGHDT, YYEEEE. CDR3 DNA sequence: TGTGCCAGCAGCCTGGGGACATCGGATCAGCCCCAGCATTTT. It yields the protein CASSLGTSDQPQHF.

CDR3 sequence: CASSFRTSGVDTGELFF. The CDR3 nucleotides read TGTGCCAGCAGCTTCAGGACTAGCGGGGTCGACACCGGGGAGCTGTTTTTT. This chain uses TRBV7-9 with TRBJ2-2, with TRBD2 matching over 12 bases. The germline CDR1 and CDR2 sequences are SEHNR and FQNEAQ (reference sequence). The CDR3 is 17 residues long. The ends lost 3 bases at V and 3 bases at J; junction bases unmatched: 5.

The chain couples TRBV5-1 to TRBJ2-7; 16 bases line up with TRBD2. Germline V gene lookup returns CDR1 SGHRS and CDR2 YFSETQ. This CDR3 has 16 residues. J lost 5 bases, V lost 1 base, and 3 bases had no gene match. The CDR3 DNA follows: TGCGCCAGCAGCTTGTGGGGACTAGCGGGGGGGAACGAGCAGTACTTC. It encodes CASSLWGLAGGNEQYF.

As concerns this clone: Other DNA sequences in this sample translate to the same CDR3. CDR3 residues: CASSLTGGNTEAFF. The CDR3 DNA reads as TGTGCCAGCAGTCTGACAGGGGGCAACACTGAAGCTTTCTTT. The V call is TRBV27, the J call TRBJ1-1; 10 positions match TRBD1. CDR3 length equals 14 residues. Germline CDR1 and CDR2: MNHEY and SMNVEV (reference sequence). Trimming at V came to 5 bases and at J to 2 bases, leaving 2 bases not matched to a gene.